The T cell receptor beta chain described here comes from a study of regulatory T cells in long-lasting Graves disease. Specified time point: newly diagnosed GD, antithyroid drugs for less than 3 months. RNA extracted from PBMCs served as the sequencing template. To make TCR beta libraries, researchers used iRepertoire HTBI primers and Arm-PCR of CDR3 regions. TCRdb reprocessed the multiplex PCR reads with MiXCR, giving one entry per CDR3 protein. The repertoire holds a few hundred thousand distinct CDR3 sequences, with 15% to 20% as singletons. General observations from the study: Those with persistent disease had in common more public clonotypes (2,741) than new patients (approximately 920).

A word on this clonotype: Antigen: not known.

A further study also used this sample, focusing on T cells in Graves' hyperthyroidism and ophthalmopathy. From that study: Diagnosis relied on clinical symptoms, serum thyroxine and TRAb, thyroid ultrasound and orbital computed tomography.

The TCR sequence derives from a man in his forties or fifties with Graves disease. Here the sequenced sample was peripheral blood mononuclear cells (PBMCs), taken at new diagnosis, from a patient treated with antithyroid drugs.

As DNA, the CDR3 is TGTGCCAGCAGCACCGGGACAAGAAATGAAAAACTGTTTTTT. It encodes CASSTGTRNEKLFF. The V and J genes are TRBV11-3 and TRBJ1-4, with a weak D call TRBD1 (6 bases). Germline CDR1 is SGHNT and CDR2 is YENEEA. There are 14 residues in the CDR3. V lost 5 bases, J lost 5 bases, and 12 bases lay in between.